This T cell receptor beta chain is drawn from a study of regulatory T cells in long-lasting Graves disease. This clonotype turned up a few times. One base away lies a much larger clone, so this may be a sequencing read error. Time point of the sample: newly diagnosed GD, antithyroid drugs for less than 3 months. Making the TCR library involved RNA that had been extracted from PBMCs. The TCR beta library used iRepertoire HTBI primers with Arm-PCR amplification of CDR3. TCRdb re-called the multiplex PCR reads with MiXCR, one entry per CDR3 protein. The profile shows more than 450,000 distinct CDR3 sequences, about 17% of them singletons. The CDR3 extends over 16 amino acids. Germline V gene lookup returns CDR1 SNHLY and CDR2 FYNNEI. Separately, the same data were catalogued under a study of T cells in Graves' hyperthyroidism and ophthalmopathy. According to that study: The majority of expanded thyroid clonotypes above 0.001 also appeared in blood.

The sample consisted of peripheral blood mononuclear cells (PBMCs), taken at new diagnosis, from a patient treated with antithyroid drugs. The source is a man aged 35-49 years with Graves disease. The rearrangement links TRBV2 to TRBJ2-5, with D possibly being TRBD2 (6 bases). The DNA of the CDR3 is TGTGCCGGCAGTGAGGCGGAGGACGGACTAAAAGAGACCCAGTACTTC. It specifies CAGSEAEDGLKETQYF.